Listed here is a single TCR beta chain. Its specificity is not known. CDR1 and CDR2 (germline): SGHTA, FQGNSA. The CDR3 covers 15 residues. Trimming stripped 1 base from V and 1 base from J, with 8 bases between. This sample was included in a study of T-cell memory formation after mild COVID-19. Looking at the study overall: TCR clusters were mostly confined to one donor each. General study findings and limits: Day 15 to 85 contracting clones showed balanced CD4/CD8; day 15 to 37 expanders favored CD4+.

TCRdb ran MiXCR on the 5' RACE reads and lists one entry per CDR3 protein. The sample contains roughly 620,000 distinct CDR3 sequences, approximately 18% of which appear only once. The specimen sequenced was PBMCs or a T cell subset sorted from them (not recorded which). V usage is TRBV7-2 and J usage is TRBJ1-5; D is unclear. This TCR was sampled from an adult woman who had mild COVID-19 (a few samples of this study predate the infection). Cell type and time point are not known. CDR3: CASSLVVLSNQPQHF. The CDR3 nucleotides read TGTGCCAGCAGCTTAGTCGTACTGAGCAATCAGCCCCAGCATTTT.